This T cell receptor (beta chain) emerged from a study of neoadjuvant nivolumab and ipilimumab in lung cancer. Study information: The combination arm added day-1 ipilimumab 1 mg/kg to nivolumab 3 mg/kg on days 1, 15, 29. General study results and limits: From pretherapy to surgery, tumor richness and clonality rose with dual therapy. Resected-tumor TCR richness correlated positively with pretherapy blood richness. Resected tumors had greater TCR richness and clonality than uninvolved lung.

The CDR3 length is 16 residues. V lost 3 bases to trimming and J lost 3 bases; unmatched junction nucleotides: 9. Germline V lookup: CDR1 SGHAT, CDR2 FQNNGV. Profiled with immunoSEQ multiplex PCR; TCRdb holds only in-frame clones, not every one. The table has over 10,000 clones, under 97% seen once. In regard to this clone: Its specificity is unknown.

The J gene is TRBJ2-3, the V gene TRBV11-2; 7 nucleotides match TRBD1. This material consisted of peripheral blood, taken after neoadjuvant nivolumab, alone or with ipilimumab, at or shortly before surgery. The receptor was derived from an adult with non-small cell lung cancer. The CDR3 loop reads CASSFRGSRATDTQYF. CDR3 nucleotides: TGTGCCAGCAGCTTCAGGGGGAGTCGGGCTACAGATACGCAGTATTTT.